The 15 T cell receptor beta chains below all came from one sample that was sequenced in a study of blood T cell repertoires in COVID-19. TCRdb's table, derived via immunoSEQ multiplex PCR, lists solely in-frame clones and lacks some. The sample consists of fewer than 200,000 clones, roughly 76% of them appearing once. The material sequenced was peripheral blood. These receptors all stem from a woman older than 75 with COVID-19, enrolled during active disease.

The chain employs TRBV6-2 or TRBV6-3 and TRBJ2-3, with 11 bases aligning to TRBD2. Germline assignment: CDR1 MNHEY and CDR2 SVGEGT. The CDR3 sequence is 15 residues long. V dropped 6 bases and J dropped 6; count of bases not matched to a gene: 8. CDR3: CASSYSGGALDTQYF. CDR3 bases: TGTGCCAGCAGCTATAGCGGGGGGGCTTTGGATACGCAGTATTTT.

The chain employs TRBV28 and TRBJ2-1; 9 nucleotides match TRBD2. V lost 5 bases and J lost 2; bases outside the gene matches: 13. CDR3 size: 18 residues. Germline-derived CDR1 and CDR2 are MDHEN and SYDVKM. CDR3 DNA sequence: TGTGCCAGCAGTCCACTGGGTAGGCGGGAGGGTCCCTACAATGAGCAGTTCTTC. Encoded protein: CASSPLGRREGPYNEQFF.

This chain links TRBV7-9 with TRBJ2-6; D is uncertain. The V end was cut by 6 bases, the J end by 0 bases, with 6 bases between. The CDR3 totals 14 residues. Germline V CDR1 and CDR2: SEHNR, FQNEAQ (reference sequence). CDR3 in DNA: TGTGCCAGCAGAAGTAGCTCTGGGGCCAACGTCCTGACTTTC. This sequence encodes CASRSSSGANVLTF. The full variable domain, in which reference TRBV7-9 and TRBJ2-6 provide the parts outside the CDR3, is DTGVSQNPRHKITKRGQNVTFRCDPISEHNRLYWYRQTLGQGPEFLTYFQNEAQLEKSRLLSDRFSAERPKGSFSTLEIQRTEQGDSAMYLCASRSSSGANVLTFGAGSRLTVL.

The gene calls are TRBV5-4 and TRBJ2-3, with TRBD2 matching over 16 bases. The ends lost 0 bases at V and 10 bases at J; junction bases unmatched: 5. The CDR3 has 16 residues. Germline lookup yields CDR1 SGHNT and CDR2 YYREEE (reference sequence). The CDR3 loop reads CASSLDTGTSGRAQYF. CDR3 nucleotides: TGTGCCAGCAGCTTGGACACCGGGACTAGCGGGAGGGCGCAGTATTTT.

This chain joins TRBV5-6 and TRBJ2-7; D is unresolved. CDR3 length equals 13 residues. Trimming shortened V by 0 bases and J by 4 bases, and 8 bases separated the two germline ends. The V gene's germline CDR1 is SGHDT and CDR2 YYEEEE. The chain's CDR3 is CASSLEAVYEQYF. The CDR3 DNA follows: TGTGCCAGCAGCTTGGAAGCCGTTTACGAGCAGTACTTC.

This rearrangement joins TRBV2 to TRBJ2-3; no clear D. Germline V lookup: CDR1 SNHLY, CDR2 FYNNEI. The CDR3 covers 14 residues. V was pared by 7 bases and J by 1 base, with 12 bases between. The CDR3 DNA sequence: TGTGCCAGCAATACTCTTCGGGGCACAGATACGCAGTATTTT. This gives the protein CASNTLRGTDTQYF.

V gene TRBV4-3 combines with J gene TRBJ2-5; D is perhaps TRBD2 (5 bases). V dropped 0 bases and J dropped 4 bases, with 15 bases sitting between them. The CDR3 runs to 16 residues. CDR1 LGHNA and CDR2 YSLEER come from the germline V gene. Here the CDR3 reads CASSQDPAGRGETQYF. For the CDR3, the DNA is TGCGCCAGCAGCCAAGATCCGGCGGGTCGAGGAGAGACCCAGTACTTC.

This clone was found once. The rearrangement links TRBV7-6 to TRBJ1-3; D remains unclear. CDR3 length: 15 residues. Looked up from germline, CDR1 is SGHVS and CDR2 is FNYEAQ. Trimming removed 0 bases from V and 2 bases from J, with 8 bases in between. CDR3 DNA sequence: TGTGCCAGCAGCTTAGCGGCGGCGGCTGGAAACACCATATATTTT. Translated, it gives CASSLAAAAGNTIYF. Full variable domain (missing parts from reference TRBV7-6 and TRBJ1-3): GAGVSQSPRYKVTKRGQDVALRCDPISGHVSLYWYRQALGQGPEFLTYFNYEAQQDKSGLPNDRFSAERPEGSISTLTIQRTEQRDSAMYRCASSLAAAAGNTIYFGEGSWLTVV.

The chain carries TRBV28 and TRBJ2-5; 7 bases are a match to TRBD2. CDR3 length: 15 amino acids. Losses at the gene ends were 6 bases for V and 6 bases for J; bases not matched to a gene: 13. CDR1 and CDR2 (germline): MDHEN, SYDVKM. CDR3 sequence (DNA): TGTGCCAGCAGACCCCTCTTGGGGGGGGGACAGACCCAGTACTTC. Translating it yields CASRPLLGGGQTQYF.

The chain carries TRBV15 and TRBJ1-5; 8 bases match TRBD1. The CDR3 runs to 16 residues. Germline-derived CDR1 and CDR2 are LNHNV and YYDKDF (reference sequence). Trimming at V came to 3 bases and at J to 3 bases, leaving 7 bases not matched to a gene. This chain's CDR3 is CATSSTSGGFNQPQHF. The DNA for the CDR3 is TGTGCCACCAGCAGCACCTCAGGGGGCTTCAATCAGCCCCAGCATTTT.

V gene TRBV6-1 combines with J gene TRBJ1-6, with D tentatively TRBD1 (5 bases). The CDR3 loop spans 17 amino acids. The V gene's germline CDR1 is MNHNS and CDR2 SASEGT. Trimming shortened V by 3 bases and J by 9 bases, and 21 bases separated the two germline ends. CDR3 sequence reads: CASSEGLKGRVGSPLHF. The CDR3 nucleotides read TGTGCCAGCAGTGAGGGCCTTAAAGGCAGGGTCGGTTCACCCCTCCACTTT.

The rearrangement links TRBV5-1 to TRBJ2-3; 7 bases fit TRBD2. The CDR3 contains 16 residues. Germline V gene data show CDR1 as SGHRS and CDR2 as YFSETQ. Germline trimming cut 4 bases from V and 0 bases from J; bases unmatched to any gene: 8. In nucleotides, the CDR3 is TGCGCCAGCAGCCCGCTTGGCGGGAGTAGCACAGATACGCAGTATTTT. Protein sequence: CASSPLGGSSTDTQYF.

The chain combines TRBV5-1 with TRBJ2-1, with D possibly matching TRBD2 (6 bases). Trimming took off 1 base at V and 0 bases at J, with 8 bases between the two ends. Germline lookup yields CDR1 SGHRS and CDR2 YFSETQ. The CDR3 extends over 15 amino acids. This CDR3 is CASSLMGGSYNEQFF. DNA for the CDR3: TGCGCCAGCAGCTTGATGGGGGGCTCCTACAATGAGCAGTTCTTC.

The chain recombines TRBV19 with TRBJ1-2; a possible D gene is TRBD1 (6 bases). Looked up from germline, CDR1 is LNHDA and CDR2 is SQIVND (reference sequence). The CDR3 is 14 residues long. Between the trimmed V and J ends, which lost 1 base and 6 bases, there was a span of 12 bases. DNA of the CDR3: TGTGCCAGTAGTATAGTCTGGGGGGGCGATGGCTACACCTTC. Translated: CASSIVWGGDGYTF.

This rearrangement joins TRBV6-6 to TRBJ1-5, with a tentative D call TRBD1 (5 bases). Germline CDR1 and CDR2: MNHNY and SVGAGI (reference sequence). Trimming cost V 0 bases and J 6 bases, with 15 bases left between them. The CDR3 spans 16 residues. In DNA form, the CDR3 reads TGTGCCAGCAGTTACTCGACCAGGGCGTCGGGTCAGCCCCAGCATTTT. This translates into CASSYSTRASGQPQHF.